This T cell receptor beta chain was captured in a study of neurological immune-mediated disorders. Each CDR3 protein is one row after TCRdb ran MiXCR on the 5' RACE reads. The sample consists of 85,000 to 100,000 distinct CDR3 sequences, roughly 4% of them appearing once. This clonotype was counted ten times or more. The CDR3 sequence is 14 residues long. V lost 4 bases, J lost 5 bases, and 8 bases stayed unmatched. The germline V gene has CDR1 MNHEY and CDR2 SMNVEV (reference sequence). The clonotype comes from a woman between 18 and 29 years old with multiple sclerosis. The chain has TRBV27 and TRBJ2-7, with 7 bases fitting TRBD1. The sequenced sample consisted of PBMCs. CDR3 region: CASSSQTGTNEQYF. CDR3 in DNA: TGTGCCAGCAGTTCCCAGACAGGGACCAACGAGCAGTACTTC.